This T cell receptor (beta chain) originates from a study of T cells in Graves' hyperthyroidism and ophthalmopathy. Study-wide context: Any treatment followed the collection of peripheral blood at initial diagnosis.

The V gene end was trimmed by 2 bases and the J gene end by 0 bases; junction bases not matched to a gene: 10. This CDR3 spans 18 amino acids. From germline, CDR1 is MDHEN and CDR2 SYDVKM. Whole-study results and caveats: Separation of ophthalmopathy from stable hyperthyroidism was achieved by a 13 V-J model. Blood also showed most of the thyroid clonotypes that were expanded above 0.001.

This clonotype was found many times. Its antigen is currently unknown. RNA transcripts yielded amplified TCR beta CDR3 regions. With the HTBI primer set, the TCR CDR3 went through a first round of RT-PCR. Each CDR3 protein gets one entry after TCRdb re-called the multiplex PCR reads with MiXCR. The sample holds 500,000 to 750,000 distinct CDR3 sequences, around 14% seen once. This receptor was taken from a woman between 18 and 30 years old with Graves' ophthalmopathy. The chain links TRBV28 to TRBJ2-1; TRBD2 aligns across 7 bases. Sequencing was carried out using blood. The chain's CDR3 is CASSLGGRGRSSYNEQFF. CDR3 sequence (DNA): TGTGCCAGCAGTTTAGGCGGGAGAGGGAGAAGCTCCTACAATGAGCAGTTCTTC.